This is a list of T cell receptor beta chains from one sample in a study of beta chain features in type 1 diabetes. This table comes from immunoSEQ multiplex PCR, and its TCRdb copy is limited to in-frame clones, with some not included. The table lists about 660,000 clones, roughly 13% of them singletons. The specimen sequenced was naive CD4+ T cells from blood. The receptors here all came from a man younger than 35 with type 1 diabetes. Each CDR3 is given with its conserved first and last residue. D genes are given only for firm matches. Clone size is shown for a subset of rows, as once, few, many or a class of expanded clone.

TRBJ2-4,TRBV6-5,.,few,TGTGCCAGCAGTTACACGGCGGGTCGAGCAAACATTCAGTACTTC,CASSYTAGRANIQYF
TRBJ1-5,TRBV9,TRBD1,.,TGTGCCAGCAGCGTAGGATGGGACAGCGAGGGTCAGCCCCAGCATTTT,CASSVGWDSEGQPQHF
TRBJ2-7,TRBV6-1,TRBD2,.,TGTGCCAGCAGTGCGACTAGCGGGAGGGTCCACGAGCAGTACTTC,CASSATSGRVHEQYF
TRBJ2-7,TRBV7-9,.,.,TGTGCCAGCACCGGGGCGTTTGAGCAGTACTTC,CASTGAFEQYF
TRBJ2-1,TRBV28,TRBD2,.,TGTGCCAGCAGCCCGTCGAGCGGGGGGTTCTCCTACAATGAGCAGTTCTTC,CASSPSSGGFSYNEQFF
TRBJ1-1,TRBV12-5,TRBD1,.,TGTGCTAGTGGTTTAGGGACAGTTAACACTGAAGCTTTCTTT,CASGLGTVNTEAFF
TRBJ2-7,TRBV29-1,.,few,TGCAGCGTTGGCCCCCAGGGGTCTCGCGAGCAGTACTTC,CSVGPQGSREQYF
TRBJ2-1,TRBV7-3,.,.,TGTGCCAGCAGCTTAAATATCTACCCCTACAATGAGCAGTTCTTC,CASSLNIYPYNEQFF
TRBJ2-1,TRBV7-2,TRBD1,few,TGTGCCAGCAGCTGGGGGACAGTAAAAAGGGGCTCCTACAATGAGCAGTTCTTC,CASSWGTVKRGSYNEQFF
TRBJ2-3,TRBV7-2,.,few,TGTGCCAGCAGCTTAGAGGGTTCAGGTTCGTCTAGCACAGATACGCAGTATTTT,CASSLEGSGSSSTDTQYF
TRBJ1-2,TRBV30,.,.,TGTGCCTGGAGTGTTAGAGGAAACTATGGCTACACCTTC,CAWSVRGNYGYTF
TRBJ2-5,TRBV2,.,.,TGTGCCCAGACGTCCCAAGAGACCCAGTACTTC,CAQTSQETQYF
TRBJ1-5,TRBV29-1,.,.,TGCAGCGTTGGCAGTAATAGCAATCAGCCCCAGCATTTT,CSVGSNSNQPQHF
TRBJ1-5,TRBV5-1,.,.,TGCGCCAGCAGCCTGGAGGGTATTCGCAATCAGCCCCAGCATTTT,CASSLEGIRNQPQHF
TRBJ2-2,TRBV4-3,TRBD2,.,TGCGCCAGCAGCCAGGGCGGGGGGACCGAAGGCACCGGGGAGCTGTTTTTT,CASSQGGGTEGTGELFF
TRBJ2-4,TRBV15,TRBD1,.,TGTGCCACCAGAACCGCCGGGACAGGGGATGAAAACATTCAGTACTTC,CATRTAGTGDENIQYF
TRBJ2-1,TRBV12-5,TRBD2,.,TGTGCTAGTGGTCAGGGACTAGCTAATGAGCAGTTCTTC,CASGQGLANEQFF
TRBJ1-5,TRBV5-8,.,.,TGTGCCAGCAGTCCTGGGGTCGGGGGCAATCAGCCCCAGCATTTT,CASSPGVGGNQPQHF
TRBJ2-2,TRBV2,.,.,TGTGCCAGCAGTCTAGAGAGCGCGAACACCGGGGAGCTGTTTTTT,CASSLESANTGELFF
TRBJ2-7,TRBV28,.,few,TGTGCCAGCAGTTTTGCCTCAGGTTACGAGCAGTACTTC,CASSFASGYEQYF
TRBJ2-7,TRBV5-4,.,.,TGTGCCAGCAGTCGAAGGGACTCCTACGAGCAGTACTTC,CASSRRDSYEQYF
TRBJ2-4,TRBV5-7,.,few,TGTGCCAGCAGCTCTTTTGCCAAAAACATTCAGTACTTC,CASSSFAKNIQYF
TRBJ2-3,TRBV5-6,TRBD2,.,TGTGCCAGCAACCAGGGACTAGCGGCTACCACAGATACGCAGTATTTT,CASNQGLAATTDTQYF
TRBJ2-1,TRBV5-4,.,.,TGTGCCAGCAGCCCTAGCAACGACATTAGCTCCTACAATGAGCAGTTCTTC,CASSPSNDISSYNEQFF
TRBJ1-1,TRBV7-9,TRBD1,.,TGTGCCAGCAGCTTCGGCCCGGGACAGGGAACTGAAGCTTTCTTT,CASSFGPGQGTEAFF
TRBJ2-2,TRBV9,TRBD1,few,TGTGCCAGCAGCGTCAGGGGGCGAGGCGGGGAGCTGTTTTTT,CASSVRGRGGELFF
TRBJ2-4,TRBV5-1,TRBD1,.,TGCGCCAGCAGCCCGGGACAGGCAAGGGACATTCAGTACTTC,CASSPGQARDIQYF
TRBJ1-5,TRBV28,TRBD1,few,TGTGCCAGCAGATCGGGGGACAGGGGAAAGCCCCAGCATTTT,CASRSGDRGKPQHF
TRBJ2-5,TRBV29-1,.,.,TGCAGCGTTAAGTCTGTCCTACTGGAGACCCAGTACTTC,CSVKSVLLETQYF
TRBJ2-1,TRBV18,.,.,TGTGCCAGCTCCAACAGGGAACCTCTGTTCAATGAGCAGTTCTTC,CASSNREPLFNEQFF
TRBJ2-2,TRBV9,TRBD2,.,TGTGCCAGCAGCGTAGGGGAGCGGGGGGCCGTCCCCGGGGAGCTGTTTTTT,CASSVGERGAVPGELFF
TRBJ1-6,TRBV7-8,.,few,TGTGCCAGCACCATCCAGGTTAATTCACCCCTCCACTTT,CASTIQVNSPLHF
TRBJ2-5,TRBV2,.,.,TGTGCCAGCTCGAGCACTACCCAGTACTTC,CASSSTTQYF
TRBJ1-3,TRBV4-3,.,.,TGCGCCAGCAGCCAATCTACAGGGTCTGGAAACACCATATATTTT,CASSQSTGSGNTIYF
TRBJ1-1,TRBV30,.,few,TGTGCCTGGAGTAAAGACAGGAACACTGAAGCTTTCTTT,CAWSKDRNTEAFF
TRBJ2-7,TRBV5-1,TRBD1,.,TGCGCCAGCAGGGGACAGGAGTACGAGCAGTACTTC,CASRGQEYEQYF
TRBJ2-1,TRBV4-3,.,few,TGCGCCAGCAGCCAAGATAACGGCCTTGAGCAGTTCTTC,CASSQDNGLEQFF
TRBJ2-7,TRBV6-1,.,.,TGTGCCACAGGTATGGAGCCTTACGAGCAGTACTTC,CATGMEPYEQYF
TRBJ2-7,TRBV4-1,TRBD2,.,TGCGCCAGCAGCCAAGAAAATCCCGAGACTAGCGATTTCTACGAGCAGTACTTC,CASSQENPETSDFYEQYF
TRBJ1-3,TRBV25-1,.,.,TGTGCCAGCAGTGAATTAGTGCTATCTGGAAACACCATATATTTT,CASSELVLSGNTIYF
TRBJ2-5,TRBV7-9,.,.,TGTGCCAGCAGCTTGGGACCCGAAGAGGGAGAGACCCAGTACTTC,CASSLGPEEGETQYF
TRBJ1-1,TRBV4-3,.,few,TGCGCCAGCAGCCCGACCCCTTCGGACACTGAAGCTTTCTTT,CASSPTPSDTEAFF
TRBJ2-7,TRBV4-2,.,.,TGTGCCAGCAGCCAGCCAGGGGGGGTGAGCTCCTACGAGCAGTACTTC,CASSQPGGVSSYEQYF
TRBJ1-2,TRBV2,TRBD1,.,TGTGCCAGCATCGAACGCGGGACAGGGGGCAACTATGGCTACACCTTC,CASIERGTGGNYGYTF
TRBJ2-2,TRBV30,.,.,TGTGCCTGGCTGCCTGGGGGGTCCACCGGGGAGCTGTTTTTT,CAWLPGGSTGELFF
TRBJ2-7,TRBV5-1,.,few,TGCGCCAGCAGCTTCCTTGCGGGCCCTGACTACGAGCAGTACTTC,CASSFLAGPDYEQYF
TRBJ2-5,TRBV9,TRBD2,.,TGTGCCAGCAGCGCAGACGGTCGGCTAGCGGGGGCTCTGGCTTTAGGGGAGACCCAGTACTTC,CASSADGRLAGALALGETQYF
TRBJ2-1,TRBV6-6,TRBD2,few,TGTGCCAGCAGTTACCCTAGCGGGGGCAATGAGCAGTTCTTC,CASSYPSGGNEQFF
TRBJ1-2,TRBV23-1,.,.,TGCGCCAGCAGTCTAAAGGGCGGGTTTAGGGTAAGCTATGGCTACACCTTC,CASSLKGGFRVSYGYTF
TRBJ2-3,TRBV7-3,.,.,TGTGCCAGCAGCCCCGGGGACGGAACCTTTTATACGCAGTATTTT,CASSPGDGTFYTQYF
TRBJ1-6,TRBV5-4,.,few,TGTGCCAGCAGCTTGGACCTGGAGGATAGGTCACCCCTCCACTTT,CASSLDLEDRSPLHF
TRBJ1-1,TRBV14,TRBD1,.,TGTGCCAGCAGCCCGACAGGGATGAACACTGAAGCTTTCTTT,CASSPTGMNTEAFF
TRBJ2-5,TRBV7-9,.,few,TGTGCCAGCAGCTTAGAGGCAGGGCCTCAAGAGACCCAGTACTTC,CASSLEAGPQETQYF
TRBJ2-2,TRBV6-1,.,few,TGTGCCAGCAGTGAATCCCATATGGTCGTGAATACCGGGGAGCTGTTTTTT,CASSESHMVVNTGELFF